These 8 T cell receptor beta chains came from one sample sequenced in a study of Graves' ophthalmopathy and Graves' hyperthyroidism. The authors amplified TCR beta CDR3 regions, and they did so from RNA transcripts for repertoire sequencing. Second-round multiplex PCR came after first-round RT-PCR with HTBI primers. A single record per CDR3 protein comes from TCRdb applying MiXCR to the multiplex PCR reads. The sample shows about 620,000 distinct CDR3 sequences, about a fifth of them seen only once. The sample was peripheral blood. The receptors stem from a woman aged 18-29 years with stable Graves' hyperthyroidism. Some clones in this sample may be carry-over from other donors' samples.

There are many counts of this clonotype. The CDR3 DNA sequence: TGTGCCAGCAGTGCACGGTTCCAAGAGACCCAGTACTTC. It specifies CASSARFQETQYF. This sequence joins TRBV12-3 or TRBV12-4 and TRBJ2-5; D remains ambiguous. Trimming stripped 5 bases from V and 1 base from J, with 8 bases between. The CDR3 extends over 13 amino acids.

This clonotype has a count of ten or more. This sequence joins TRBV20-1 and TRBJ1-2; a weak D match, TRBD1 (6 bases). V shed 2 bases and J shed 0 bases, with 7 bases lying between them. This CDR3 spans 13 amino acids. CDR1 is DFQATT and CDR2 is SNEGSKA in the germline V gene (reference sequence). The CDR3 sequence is CSARRDTNYGYTF. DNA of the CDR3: TGCAGTGCTAGACGGGACACTAACTATGGCTACACCTTC.

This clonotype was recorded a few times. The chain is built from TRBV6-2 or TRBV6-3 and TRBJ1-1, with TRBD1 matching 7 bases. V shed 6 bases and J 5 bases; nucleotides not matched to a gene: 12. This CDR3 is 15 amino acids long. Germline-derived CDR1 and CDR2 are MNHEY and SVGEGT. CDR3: CASRGRKGARTEAFF. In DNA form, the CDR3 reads TGTGCCAGCAGGGGTCGGAAGGGGGCTAGGACTGAAGCTTTCTTT.

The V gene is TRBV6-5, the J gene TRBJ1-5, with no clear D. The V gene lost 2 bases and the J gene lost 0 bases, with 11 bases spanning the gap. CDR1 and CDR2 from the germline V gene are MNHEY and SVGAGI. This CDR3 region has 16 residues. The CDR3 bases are TGTGCCAGCAGTTACCCTAGACCCAGTAGCAATCAGCCCCAGCATTTT. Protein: CASSYPRPSSNQPQHF.

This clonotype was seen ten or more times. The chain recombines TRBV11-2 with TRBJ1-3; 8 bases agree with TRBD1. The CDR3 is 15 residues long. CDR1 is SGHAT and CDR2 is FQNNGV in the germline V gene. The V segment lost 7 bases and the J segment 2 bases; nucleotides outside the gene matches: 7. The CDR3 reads CASIQQGEAGNTIYF. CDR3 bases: TGTGCCAGCATCCAACAGGGGGAGGCTGGAAACACCATATATTTT.

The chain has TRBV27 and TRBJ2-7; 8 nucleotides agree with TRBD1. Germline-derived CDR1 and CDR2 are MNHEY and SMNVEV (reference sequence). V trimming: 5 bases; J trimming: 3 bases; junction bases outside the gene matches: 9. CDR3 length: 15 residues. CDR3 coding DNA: TGTGCCAGCAGTCCACTTTTAGGACAGGGCTACGAGCAGTACTTC. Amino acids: CASSPLLGQGYEQYF.

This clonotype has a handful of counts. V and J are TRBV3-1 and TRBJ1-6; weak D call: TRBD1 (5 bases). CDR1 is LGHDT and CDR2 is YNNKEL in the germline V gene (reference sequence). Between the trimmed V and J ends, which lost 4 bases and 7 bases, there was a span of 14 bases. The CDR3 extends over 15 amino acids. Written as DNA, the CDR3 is TGTGCCAGCAGCCGGGGCCGGGCGGAGAATTCACCCCTCCACTTT. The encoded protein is CASSRGRAENSPLHF.

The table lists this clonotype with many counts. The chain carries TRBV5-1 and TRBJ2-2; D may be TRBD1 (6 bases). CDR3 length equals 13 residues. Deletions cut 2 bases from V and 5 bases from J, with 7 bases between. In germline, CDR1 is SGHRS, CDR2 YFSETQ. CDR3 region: CASSLQGTGELFF. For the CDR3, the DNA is TGCGCCAGCAGCTTACAGGGTACCGGGGAGCTGTTTTTT.